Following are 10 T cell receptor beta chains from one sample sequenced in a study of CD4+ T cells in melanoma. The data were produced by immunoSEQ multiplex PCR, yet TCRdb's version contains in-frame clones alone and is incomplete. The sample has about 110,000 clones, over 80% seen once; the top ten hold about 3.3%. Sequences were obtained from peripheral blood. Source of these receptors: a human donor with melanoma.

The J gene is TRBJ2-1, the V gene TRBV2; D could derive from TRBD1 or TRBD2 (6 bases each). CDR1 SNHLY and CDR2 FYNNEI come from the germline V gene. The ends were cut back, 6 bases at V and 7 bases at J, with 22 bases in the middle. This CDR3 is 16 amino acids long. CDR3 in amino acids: CASRDLRGDLWNEQFF. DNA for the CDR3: TGTGCCAGCAGGGATTTAAGGGGGGACCTCTGGAATGAGCAGTTCTTC. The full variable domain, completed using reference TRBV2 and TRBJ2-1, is EPEVTQTPSHQVTQMGQEVILRCVPISNHLYFYWYRQILGQKVEFLVSFYNNEISEKSEIFDDQFSVERPDGSNFTLKIRSTKLEDSAMYFCASRDLRGDLWNEQFFGPGTRLTVL.

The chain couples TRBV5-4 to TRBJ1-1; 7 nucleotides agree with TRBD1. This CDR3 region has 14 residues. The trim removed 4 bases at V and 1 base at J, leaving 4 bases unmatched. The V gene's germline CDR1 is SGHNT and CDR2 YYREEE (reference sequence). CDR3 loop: CASSLRGGNTEAFF. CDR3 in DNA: TGTGCCAGCAGCCTCAGGGGGGGGAACACTGAAGCTTTCTTT.

This CDR3 is CASSWAGSTDTQYF. In DNA form, the CDR3 reads TGTGCCAGCAGCTGGGCGGGGAGCACAGATACGCAGTATTTT. The chain carries TRBV11-3 and TRBJ2-3; possible D gene TRBD2, 6 bases. V was cut by 4 bases and J by 0 bases, with 8 bases left in between. Germline values: CDR1 SGHNT, CDR2 YENEEA. This CDR3 spans 14 amino acids.

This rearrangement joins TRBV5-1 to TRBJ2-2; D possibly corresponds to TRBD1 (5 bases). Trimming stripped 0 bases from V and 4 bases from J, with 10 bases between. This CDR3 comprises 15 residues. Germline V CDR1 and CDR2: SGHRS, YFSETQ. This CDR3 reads CASSLGAQATGELFF. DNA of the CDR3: TGCGCCAGCAGCTTGGGGGCACAGGCCACCGGGGAGCTGTTTTTT.

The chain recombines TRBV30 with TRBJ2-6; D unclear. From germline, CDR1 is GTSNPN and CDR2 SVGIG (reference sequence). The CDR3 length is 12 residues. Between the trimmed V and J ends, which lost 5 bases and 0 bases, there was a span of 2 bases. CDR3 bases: TGTGCCTGGGGCTCTGGGGCCAACGTCCTGACTTTC. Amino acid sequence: CAWGSGANVLTF.

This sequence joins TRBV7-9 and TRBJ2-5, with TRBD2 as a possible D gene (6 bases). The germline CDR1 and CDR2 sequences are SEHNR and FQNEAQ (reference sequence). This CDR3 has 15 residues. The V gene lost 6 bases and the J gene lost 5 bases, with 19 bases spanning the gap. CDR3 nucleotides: TGTGCCAGCAGTCCCTTTGGAGAAGGGAGGGAGACCCAGTACTTC. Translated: CASSPFGEGRETQYF.

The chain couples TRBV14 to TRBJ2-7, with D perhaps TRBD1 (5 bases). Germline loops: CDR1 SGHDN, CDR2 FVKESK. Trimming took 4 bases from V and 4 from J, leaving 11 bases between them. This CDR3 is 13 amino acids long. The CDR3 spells CASSPMGQYEQYF. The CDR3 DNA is TGTGCCAGCAGCCCTATGGGGCAGTACGAGCAGTACTTC. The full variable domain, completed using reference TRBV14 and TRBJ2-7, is EAGVTQFPSHSVIEKGQTVTLRCDPISGHDNLYWYRRVMGKEIKFLLHFVKESKQDESGMPNNRFLAERTGGTYSTLKVQPAELEDSGVYFCASSPMGQYEQYFGPGTRLTVT.

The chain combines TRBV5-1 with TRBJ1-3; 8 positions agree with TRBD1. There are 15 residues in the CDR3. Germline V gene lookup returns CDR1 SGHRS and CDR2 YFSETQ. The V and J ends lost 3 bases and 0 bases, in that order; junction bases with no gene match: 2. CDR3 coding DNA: TGCGCCAGCAGCTACGGGACAGGCTCTGGAAACACCATATATTTT. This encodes CASSYGTGSGNTIYF.

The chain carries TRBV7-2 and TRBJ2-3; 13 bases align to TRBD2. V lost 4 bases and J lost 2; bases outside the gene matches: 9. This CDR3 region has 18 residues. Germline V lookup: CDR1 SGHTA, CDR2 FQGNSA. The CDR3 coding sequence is TGTGCCAGCAGCTCGCGGACTAGCGGGAGTTTTCCCACAGATACGCAGTATTTT. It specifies CASSSRTSGSFPTDTQYF.

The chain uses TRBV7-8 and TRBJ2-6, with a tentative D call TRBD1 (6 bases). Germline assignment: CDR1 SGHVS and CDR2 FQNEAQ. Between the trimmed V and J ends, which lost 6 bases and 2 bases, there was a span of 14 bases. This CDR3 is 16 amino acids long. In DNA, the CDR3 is TGTGCCAGCAGGAACACAGGGAAGACTGGGGCCAACGTCCTGACTTTC. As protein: CASRNTGKTGANVLTF. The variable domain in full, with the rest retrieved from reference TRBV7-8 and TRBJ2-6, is GAGVSQSPRYKVAKRGQDVALRCDPISGHVSLFWYQQALGQGPEFLTYFQNEAQLDKSGLPSDRFFAERPEGSVSTLKIQRTQQEDSAVYLCASRNTGKTGANVLTFGAGSRLTVL.